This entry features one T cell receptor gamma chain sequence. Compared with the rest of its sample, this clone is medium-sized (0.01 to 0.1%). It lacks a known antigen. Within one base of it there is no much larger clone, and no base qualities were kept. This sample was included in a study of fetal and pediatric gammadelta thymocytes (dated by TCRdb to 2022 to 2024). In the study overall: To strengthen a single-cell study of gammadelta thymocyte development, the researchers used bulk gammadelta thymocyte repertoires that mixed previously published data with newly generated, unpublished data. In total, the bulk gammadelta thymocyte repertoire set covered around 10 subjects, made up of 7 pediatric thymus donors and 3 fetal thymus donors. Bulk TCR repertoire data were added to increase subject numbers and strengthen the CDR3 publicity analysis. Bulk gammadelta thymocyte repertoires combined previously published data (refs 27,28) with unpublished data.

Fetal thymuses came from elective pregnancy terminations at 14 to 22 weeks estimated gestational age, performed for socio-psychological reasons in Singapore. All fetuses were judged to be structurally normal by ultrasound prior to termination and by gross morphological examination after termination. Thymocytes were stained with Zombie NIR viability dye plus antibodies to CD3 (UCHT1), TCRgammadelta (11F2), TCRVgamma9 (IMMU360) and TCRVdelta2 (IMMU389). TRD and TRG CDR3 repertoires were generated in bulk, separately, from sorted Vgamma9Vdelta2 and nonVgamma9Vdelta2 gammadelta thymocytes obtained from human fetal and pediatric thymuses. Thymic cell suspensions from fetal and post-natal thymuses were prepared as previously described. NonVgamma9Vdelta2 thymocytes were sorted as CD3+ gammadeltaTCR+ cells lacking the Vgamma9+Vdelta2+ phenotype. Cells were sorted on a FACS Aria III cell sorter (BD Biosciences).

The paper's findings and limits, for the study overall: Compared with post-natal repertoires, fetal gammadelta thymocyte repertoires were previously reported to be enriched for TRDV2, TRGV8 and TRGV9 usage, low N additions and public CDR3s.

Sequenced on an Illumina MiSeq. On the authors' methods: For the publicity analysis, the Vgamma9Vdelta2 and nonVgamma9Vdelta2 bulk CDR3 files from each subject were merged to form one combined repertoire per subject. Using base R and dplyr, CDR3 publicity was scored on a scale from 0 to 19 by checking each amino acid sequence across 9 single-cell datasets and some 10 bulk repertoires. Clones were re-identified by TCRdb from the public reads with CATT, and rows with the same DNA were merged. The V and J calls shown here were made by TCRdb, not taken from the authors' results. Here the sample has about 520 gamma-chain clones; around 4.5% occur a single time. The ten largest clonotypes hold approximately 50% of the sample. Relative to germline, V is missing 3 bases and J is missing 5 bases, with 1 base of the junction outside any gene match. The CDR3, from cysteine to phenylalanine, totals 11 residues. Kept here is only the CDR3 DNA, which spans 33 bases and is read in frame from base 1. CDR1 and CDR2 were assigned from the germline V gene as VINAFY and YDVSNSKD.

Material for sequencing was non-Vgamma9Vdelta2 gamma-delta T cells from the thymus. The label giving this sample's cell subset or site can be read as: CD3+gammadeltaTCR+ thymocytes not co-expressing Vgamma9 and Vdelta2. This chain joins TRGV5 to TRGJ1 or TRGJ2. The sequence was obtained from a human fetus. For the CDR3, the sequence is CATWDDYKKLF. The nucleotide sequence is TGTGCCACCTGGGACGATTATAAGAAACTCTTT.